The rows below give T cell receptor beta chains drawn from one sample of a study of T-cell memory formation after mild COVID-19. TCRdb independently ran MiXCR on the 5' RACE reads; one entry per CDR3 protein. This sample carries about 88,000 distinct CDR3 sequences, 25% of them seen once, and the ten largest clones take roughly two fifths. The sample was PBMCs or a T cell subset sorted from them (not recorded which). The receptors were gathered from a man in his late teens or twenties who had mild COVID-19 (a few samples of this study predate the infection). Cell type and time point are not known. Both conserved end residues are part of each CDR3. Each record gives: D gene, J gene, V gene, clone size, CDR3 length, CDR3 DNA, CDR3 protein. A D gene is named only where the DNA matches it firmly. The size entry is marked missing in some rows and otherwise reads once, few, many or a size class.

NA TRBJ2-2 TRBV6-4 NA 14 TGTGCCAGCAAAGCGGATGCGAACACCGGGGAGCTGTTTTTT CASKADANTGELFF
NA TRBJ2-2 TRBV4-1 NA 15 TGCGCCAGCAGCCAAGGAGCCAGAAGCACCGGGGAGCTGTTTTTT CASSQGARSTGELFF
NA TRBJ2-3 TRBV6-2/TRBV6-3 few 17 TGTGCCAGCAGTTACTCGATCGGCGAGTTGAGCACAGATACGCAGTATTTT CASSYSIGELSTDTQYF
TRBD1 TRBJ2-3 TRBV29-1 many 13 TGCAGCGGGCGGGACAGGGAACCAGATACGCAGTATTTT CSGRDREPDTQYF
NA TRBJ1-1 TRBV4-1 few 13 TGCGCCAGCAGCCCCCAACGGGACGGTGAAGCTTTCTTT CASSPQRDGEAFF
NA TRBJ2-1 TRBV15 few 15 TGTGCCACCAGCACCCCGGCGGGGTACTACAATGAGCAGTTCTTC CATSTPAGYYNEQFF
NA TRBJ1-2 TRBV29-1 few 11 TGCAGCGTTGATAGAGGCGATGGCTACACCTTC CSVDRGDGYTF
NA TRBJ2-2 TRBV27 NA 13 TGTGCCAGCAGTCCTAGGACGGCCGGGGAGCTGTTTTTT CASSPRTAGELFF
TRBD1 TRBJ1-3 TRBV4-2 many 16 TGTGCCAGCAGCCACCGGGACAGCCCCTCTGGAAACACCATATATTTT CASSHRDSPSGNTIYF
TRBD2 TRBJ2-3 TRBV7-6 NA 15 TGTGCCAGCAGCTTGACACGGGGGGGCACAGATACGCAGTATTTT CASSLTRGGTDTQYF
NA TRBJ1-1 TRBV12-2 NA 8 TGTGCAAGTCGCTTCCCTTTCTTT CASRFPFF
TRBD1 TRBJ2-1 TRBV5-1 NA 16 TGCGCCAGCAGCTTGGGGGACAGCTACTCCTACAATGAGCAGTTCTTC CASSLGDSYSYNEQFF
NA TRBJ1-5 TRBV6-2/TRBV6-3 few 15 TGTGCCAGCTCTTGGCAGGCCTCGGGGGAGCAGCCCCAGCATTTT CASSWQASGEQPQHF
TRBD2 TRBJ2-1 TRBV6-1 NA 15 TGTGCCAGCAGTGAAGGACTAGCGGGGCTGGATGAGCAGTTCTTC CASSEGLAGLDEQFF
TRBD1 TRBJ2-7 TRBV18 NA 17 TGTGCCAGCTCACCCCGTTCCCCTTCCGGGACAGAATACGAGCAGTACTTC CASSPRSPSGTEYEQYF
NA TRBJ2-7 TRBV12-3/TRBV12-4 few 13 TGTGCCAGCAGTCCCGCACTAGCTTACGAGCAGTACTTC CASSPALAYEQYF
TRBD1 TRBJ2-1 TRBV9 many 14 TGTGCCAGCACGACAGGGGGGGCTACCAATGAGCAGTTCTTC CASTTGGATNEQFF
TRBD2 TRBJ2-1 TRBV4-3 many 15 TGCGCCAGCAGCCAAGATCCGGGGGGCTACAATGAGCAGTTCTTC CASSQDPGGYNEQFF
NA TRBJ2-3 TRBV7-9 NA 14 TGTGCCAGCAGCCCAGACGGGGGAGCAGATACGCAGTATTTT CASSPDGGADTQYF
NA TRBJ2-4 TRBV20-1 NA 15 TGCAGTGCTTTAGAGGAGGGGGGGCCTGTTGACATTCAGTACTTC CSALEEGGPVDIQYF
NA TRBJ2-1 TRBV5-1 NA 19 TGCGCCAGCAGCTTTTTTCCCTCAGACAGTCAGAGCTCCTACAATGAGCAGTTCTTC CASSFFPSDSQSSYNEQFF
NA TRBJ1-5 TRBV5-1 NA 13 TGCGCCTCCTCTGAGACGGGTTATCAGCCCCAGCATTTT CASSETGYQPQHF
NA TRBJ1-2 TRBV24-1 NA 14 TGTGCCACCAGTGATTTTACGGGGAACTATGGCTACACCTTC CATSDFTGNYGYTF
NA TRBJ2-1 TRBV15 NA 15 TGTGCCACCAGCAGCAGGGGATTCTTTCTGAATGAGCAGTTCTTC CATSSRGFFLNEQFF
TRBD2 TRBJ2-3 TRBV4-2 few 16 TGTGCCAGCAGCCAAGAGTTGACTAGCTGGGTAGATACGCAGTATTTT CASSQELTSWVDTQYF
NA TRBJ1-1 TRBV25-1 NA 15 TGTGCCAGCAGTACCCAGGGAGGAATGAACACTGAAGCTTTCTTT CASSTQGGMNTEAFF
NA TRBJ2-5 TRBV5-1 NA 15 TGCGCCAGCAGCTTGTGGAGGGGCGCGGGGGAGACCCAGTACTTC CASSLWRGAGETQYF
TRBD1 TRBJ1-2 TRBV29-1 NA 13 TGCAGCGTTGAATTGACAGGGTACTATGGCTACACCTTC CSVELTGYYGYTF
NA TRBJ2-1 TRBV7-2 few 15 TGTGCCAGCAGCGACTTCTCGGGGAGCTACAATGAGCAGTTCTTC CASSDFSGSYNEQFF
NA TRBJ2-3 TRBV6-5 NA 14 TGTGCCAGCAGTTACGGTTCAGGGACAGATACGCAGTATTTT CASSYGSGTDTQYF
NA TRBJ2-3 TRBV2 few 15 TGTGCCAGTATGGGAGGTGGGGGGGCCAGGGATACGCAGTATTTT CASMGGGGARDTQYF
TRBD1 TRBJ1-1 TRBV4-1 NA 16 TGCGCCAGCAGCCGACGGACAGGGGGGATGTGGACTGAAGCTTTCTTT CASSRRTGGMWTEAFF
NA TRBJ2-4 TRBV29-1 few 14 TGCAGCGTTGAAACCGGGGAGGTTTATAACATTCAGTACTTC CSVETGEVYNIQYF
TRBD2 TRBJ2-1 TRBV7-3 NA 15 TGTGCCAGCAGTCCAGCGGGGGGGACCTACAATGAGCAGTTCTTC CASSPAGGTYNEQFF
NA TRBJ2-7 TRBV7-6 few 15 TGTGCCAGCAGCATCGGGGACGGGAGCTCCTACGAGCAGTACTTC CASSIGDGSSYEQYF
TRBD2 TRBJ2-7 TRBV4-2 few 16 TGTGCCAGCAGCCAAGAAGCGACTAGCGGGGGGAGTGAGCAGTACTTC CASSQEATSGGSEQYF
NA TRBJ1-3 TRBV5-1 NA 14 TGCGCCAGCAGCATAGCAGGGTCCGGAAACACCATGTATTTT CASSIAGSGNTMYF
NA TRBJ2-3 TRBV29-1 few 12 TGCAGCGCGAGGACAGCCACAGATACGCAGTATTTT CSARTATDTQYF
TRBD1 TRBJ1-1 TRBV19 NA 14 TGTGCCAGTAGTCCCGGACAGGGGAAGGCTGAAGCTTTCTTT CASSPGQGKAEAFF
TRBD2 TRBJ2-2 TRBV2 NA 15 TGTGCCAGCAGGACTAGCGGGGACCACACCGGGGAGCTGTTTTTT CASRTSGDHTGELFF
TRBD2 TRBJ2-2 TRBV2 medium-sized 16 TGTGCCAGCAGTCGCACTAGCGGAGCGAACACCGGGGAGCTGTTTTTT CASSRTSGANTGELFF
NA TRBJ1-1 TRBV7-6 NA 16 TGTGCCAGCAGCTTAGAATTGCCGGATGTGAACACTGAAGCTTTCTTT CASSLELPDVNTEAFF
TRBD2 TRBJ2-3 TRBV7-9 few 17 TGTGCCAGCAGCTTAGTTCCTCCTAGCGGGGGAACAGATACGCAGTATTTT CASSLVPPSGGTDTQYF
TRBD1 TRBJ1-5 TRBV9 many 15 TGTGCCAGCAGCGAGGGACAGTTTAGCAATCAGCCCCAGCATTTT CASSEGQFSNQPQHF
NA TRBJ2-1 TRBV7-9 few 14 TGTGCCAGCAGCTCCAGTAGCTCCTACAATGAGCAGTTCTTC CASSSSSSYNEQFF
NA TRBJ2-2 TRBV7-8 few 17 TGTGCCAGCAGCTTACGGTTTCGTAGGGGTAACACCGGGGAGCTGTTTTTT CASSLRFRRGNTGELFF
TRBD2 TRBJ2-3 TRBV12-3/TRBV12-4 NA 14 TGTGCCAGCAGCGTCGGACTAGCGGCCGATACGCAGTATTTT CASSVGLAADTQYF
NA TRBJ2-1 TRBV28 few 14 TGTGCCAGCAGTTGGCCAGTCGACTACAATGAGCAGTTCTTC CASSWPVDYNEQFF
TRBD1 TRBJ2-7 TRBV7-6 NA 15 TGTGCCAGCAGCTTAGGGACAGGGAGCTCCTACGAGCAGTACTTC CASSLGTGSSYEQYF
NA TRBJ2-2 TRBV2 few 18 TGTGCCAGCAGTGAACGGAGGGTGGGGTGGCCGAACACCGGGGAGCTGTTTTTT CASSERRVGWPNTGELFF
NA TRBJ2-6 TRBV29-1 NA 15 TGCAGCGTGGGGAACAGGGTGCCTGGGGCCAACGTCCTGACTTTC CSVGNRVPGANVLTF
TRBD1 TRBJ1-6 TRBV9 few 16 TGTGCCAGCAGCGTTGGACAGGGACCTTATAATTCACCCCTCCACTTT CASSVGQGPYNSPLHF